This TCR beta chain was identified in a study of memory CD4+ T cells and cytomegalovirus serostatus (dated 2019 in TCRdb). Describing the broader study: A total of some 35 healthy Belgian adults, of whom 9 were CMV seropositive and 24 were CMV seronegative, were included in the cohort. To replicate a published TCR-based CMV serostatus classifier, the study sequenced CD4+ memory TCRbeta repertoires from a Belgian cohort whose cytomegalovirus serostatus was known. The investigation overall reported the following: The results were interpreted as suggesting that the CMV-associated TCR signature is largely present in the CD4+ memory repertoire. Only CD4+CD45RO+ memory cells were sequenced, unlike the original study, which covered naive and memory CD4+ and CD8+ populations. For CMV serostatus prediction, a median bootstrapped AUC of 0.95 was reached with the original framework, and a median bootstrapped AUC of around 0.9 was reached with a US-trained random forest. The original-framework classifier achieved a median bootstrapped AUC of about 0.95 with a 95% CI of 0.76-1.00 on the Belgian cohort. Among the 150 or so previously reported CMV-associated TCRbeta sequences, roughly 68 showed up in the CD4+ memory repertoires, with each one found in between one and five individuals.

About this clone itself: The antigen it recognizes is unknown. Nothing much larger sits one base from this clone, and base qualities are not available.

Single viable CD3+CD4+CD8-CD45RO+ cells were sorted as memory CD4+ T cells on a FACSAria II. To determine CMV serostatus, a Roche Elecsys assay was used that detects serum IgG against CMV pp150, pp28, p38 and p52. After thawing, total CD4+ T cells were enriched by positive selection with CD4 magnetic microbeads. Samples originated from another study that specifically interrogated the CD4+ T cell memory repertoire. Peripheral blood mononuclear cells were isolated and cryopreserved according to standard operating procedures, and serum was stored at -80 degrees C. The staining used CD3-PerCP (BW264/56), CD4-APC (RPA-T4), CD45RO-PE (UCHT1) and CD8-Pacific Orange (3B5) antibodies, and Sytox blue was used to exclude non-viable cells. Deletion took 2 bases off V and 6 bases off J, with a span of 17 bases between the germline ends. The CDR3, cysteine through phenylalanine, is 16 amino acids long. Only the CDR3 region is kept as DNA, spanning 48 bases read in frame from base 1. As encoded in the germline V gene, CDR1 is SGHTA while CDR2 is FQGNSA.

The Quick-DNA Microprep Kit was used to extract genomic DNA from the sorted cells. Amplification of TCRbeta DNA was done with the immunoSEQ hsTCRbeta kit, following the protocol from the manufacturer. An Illumina MiSeq instrument was used to sequence the TCRbeta libraries. Per the authors' processing: Removing out-of-frame sequences left 2,204,828 distinct TCRbeta sequences, an average of about 70,000 per individual. Each individual was scored using the number of 150 to 200 previously reported CMV-associated TCRbeta sequences that the individual carried and the total number of productive distinct TCRbeta sequences. A beta-binomial model was reimplemented in Python, and scikit-learn random forests with default parameters were trained on US cohort data. Classifier performance on the Belgian cohort was summarized as median AUC with percentile confidence intervals calculated over 10,000 bootstrap iterations. TCRdb holds this immuneACCESS table with in-frame rearrangements only. Some clones are missing; in checked studies, unresolved V genes explain under half, and the rest has no known cause. V, J and clone size are taken as reported in that table, and D and trimming were inferred from the DNA itself. A total of 55,000 to 60,000 clones appear in this sample, about 81% of them only once. The ten largest account for 0.85% to 1.2% of the sample.

Sequencing was done on a sample of memory CD4+ T cells from blood. The source of this sequence is an adult in good health and CMV-seronegative. The sequence is built from TRBV7-2 and TRBJ2-1; the D region may be TRBD1 or TRBD2, each matching 6 bases equally. The CDR3 region: CASSLRGRGGSNEQFF. The nucleotide sequence reads TGTGCCAGCAGCTTAAGGGGGAGAGGGGGGTCCAATGAGCAGTTCTTC.